At least ten counts were recorded for the clone carrying this T cell receptor beta chain. The target antigen is unknown. The data originate from a study of T cells after yellow fever vaccination. Findings of the study overall: Booster sampling recovered most clones from primary vaccination (under 97% CD4, approximately 88% CD8). Relatively few clonotypes were ones that appeared in both CD4 and CD8 compartments.

TCRdb ran MiXCR on the 5' RACE reads and lists one entry per CDR3 protein. The sample includes 200,000 to 250,000 distinct CDR3 sequences, about 3% of them seen just once. This sample comprised CD4+ T cells sorted from PBMCs, obtained 10 days after the yellow fever booster vaccination. This clonotype was obtained from a man between 18 and 29 years old who received the YFV17D yellow fever vaccine.

The CDR3 region is CATSPGVDTQYF. CDR3 nucleotides: TGTGCCACCTCTCCGGGTGTAGATACGCAGTATTTT. The chain carries TRBV10-3 and TRBJ2-3; no clear D. The CDR3 spans 12 residues. V was pared by 10 bases and J by 5 bases, with 13 bases between. Germline V lookup: CDR1 ENHRY, CDR2 SYGVKD.